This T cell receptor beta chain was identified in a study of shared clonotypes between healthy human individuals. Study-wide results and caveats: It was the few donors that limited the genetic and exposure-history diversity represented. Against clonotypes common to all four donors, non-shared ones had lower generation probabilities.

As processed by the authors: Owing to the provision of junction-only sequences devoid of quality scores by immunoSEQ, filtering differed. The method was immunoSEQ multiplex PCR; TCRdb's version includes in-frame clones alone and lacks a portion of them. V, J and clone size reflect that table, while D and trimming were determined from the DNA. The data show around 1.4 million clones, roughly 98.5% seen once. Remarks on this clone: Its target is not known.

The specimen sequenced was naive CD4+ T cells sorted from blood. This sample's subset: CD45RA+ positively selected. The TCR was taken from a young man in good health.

In DNA form, the CDR3 reads TGTGCCACCAGCAGAGGACAGGGGAAAGGCTACACCTTC. Residues: CATSRGQGKGYTF. The rearrangement uses TRBV15 and TRBJ1-2; TRBD1 agrees at 8 bases. The germline V gene encodes CDR1 LNHNV and CDR2 YYDKDF (reference sequence). CDR3 length: 13 amino acids. The V gene end was trimmed by 1 base and the J gene end by 8 bases; junction bases not matched to a gene: 3.